Listed below are T cell receptor beta chains from one sample, sequenced in a study of blood T cell repertoires in COVID-19. Assay used: immunoSEQ multiplex PCR; TCRdb lists only in-frame clones, some missing. The data contain about 530,000 clones, approximately 91% of them singletons. Sequences were obtained from peripheral blood. The source of these receptors is a woman aged 45-60 years with COVID-19, enrolled during active disease. The CDR3 runs from the conserved cysteine through the conserved F or W. The D gene is left open where the match is weak. The size field is filled for only some rows; it gives once, few, many or a size class.

j_call: TRBJ1-1
clone_size: few
v_call: TRBV7-3
d_call: -
cdr3_nt: TGTGCCAGCAGCCTCTCTCCGAGCACTGAAGCTTTCTTT
cdr3_aa: CASSLSPSTEAFF

j_call: TRBJ1-5
clone_size: -
v_call: TRBV2
d_call: -
cdr3_nt: TGTGCCAGCACCGCGGACAGTAGTCCTAATCAGCCCCAGCATTTT
cdr3_aa: CASTADSSPNQPQHF

j_call: TRBJ1-2
clone_size: -
v_call: TRBV6-5
d_call: TRBD1
cdr3_nt: TGTGCCAGCAGTCCGGGACAGGAGAGAGGCTACACCTTC
cdr3_aa: CASSPGQERGYTF

j_call: TRBJ1-2
clone_size: -
v_call: TRBV28
d_call: TRBD1
cdr3_nt: TGTGCCAGCAGGACCGGGACAGGACTCTATGGCTACACCTTC
cdr3_aa: CASRTGTGLYGYTF

j_call: TRBJ2-7
clone_size: -
v_call: TRBV4-1
d_call: TRBD2
cdr3_nt: TGCGCCAGCACCACGGACTTTAGCGGGACCTCCTACGAGCAGTACTTC
cdr3_aa: CASTTDFSGTSYEQYF

j_call: TRBJ1-2
clone_size: -
v_call: TRBV2
d_call: -
cdr3_nt: TGTGCCAGCAGTGATACGGCAGGGGAAATTGGCTACACCTTC
cdr3_aa: CASSDTAGEIGYTF

j_call: TRBJ2-2
clone_size: -
v_call: TRBV7-9
d_call: -
cdr3_nt: TGTGCCAGCAGCTTAGCCTTACCGGGACAGAACACCGGGGAGCTGTTTTTT
cdr3_aa: CASSLALPGQNTGELFF

j_call: TRBJ2-5
clone_size: -
v_call: TRBV20-1
d_call: -
cdr3_nt: TGCAGTGCTAGCGCGGAGACCCAGTACTTC
cdr3_aa: CSASAETQYF

j_call: TRBJ2-1
clone_size: -
v_call: TRBV30
d_call: TRBD2
cdr3_nt: TGTGCCTGGAGTGTTTCTCGGACTAGCGAACTGTCCAGCTCCTACAATGAGCAGTTCTTC
cdr3_aa: CAWSVSRTSELSSSYNEQFF

j_call: TRBJ2-5
clone_size: -
v_call: TRBV19
d_call: -
cdr3_nt: TGTGCCAGTACCCGGGACTTGGAGGAAGAGACCCAGTACTTC
cdr3_aa: CASTRDLEEETQYF

j_call: TRBJ2-3
clone_size: -
v_call: TRBV3-1/TRBV3-2
d_call: TRBD2
cdr3_nt: TGTGCCAGCAGCCTCCTTAGCGGGCACACAGATACGCAGTATTTT
cdr3_aa: CASSLLSGHTDTQYF

j_call: TRBJ2-7
clone_size: -
v_call: TRBV9
d_call: -
cdr3_nt: TGTGCCAGCAGCGTCAGAAGGGTTATTTCCCGAGACAGCTTTACCTACGAGCAGTACTTC
cdr3_aa: CASSVRRVISRDSFTYEQYF

j_call: TRBJ1-2
clone_size: -
v_call: TRBV6-5
d_call: TRBD1
cdr3_nt: TGTGCCAGCAGCGGGACAGAGGGAAACTATGGCTACACCTTC
cdr3_aa: CASSGTEGNYGYTF

j_call: TRBJ2-7
clone_size: -
v_call: TRBV13
d_call: -
cdr3_nt: TGTGCCAGCAGCCTGGGGGGGCAAGACGAGCAGTACTTC
cdr3_aa: CASSLGGQDEQYF

j_call: TRBJ2-1
clone_size: -
v_call: TRBV27
d_call: TRBD2
cdr3_nt: TGTGCCAGCAGTATCGCTAGCGGGGATTCCAATGAGCAGTTCTTC
cdr3_aa: CASSIASGDSNEQFF

j_call: TRBJ1-2
clone_size: -
v_call: TRBV9
d_call: TRBD1
cdr3_nt: TGTGCCAGCAGCGGGGGGACAGGGTTTAACTATGGCTACACCTTC
cdr3_aa: CASSGGTGFNYGYTF

j_call: TRBJ1-1
clone_size: -
v_call: TRBV19
d_call: -
cdr3_nt: TGTGCCAGTAGTATAGATCAGCTAGAGAACACTGAAGCTTTCTTT
cdr3_aa: CASSIDQLENTEAFF

j_call: TRBJ2-7
clone_size: once
v_call: TRBV20-1
d_call: -
cdr3_nt: TGCAGTGCATCGATAACTTACGAGCAGTACTTC
cdr3_aa: CSASITYEQYF

j_call: TRBJ1-1
clone_size: once
v_call: TRBV5-4
d_call: TRBD1
cdr3_nt: TGTGCCAGCAGCTTTCAGGGGGCGAGGAACACTGAAGCTTTCTTT
cdr3_aa: CASSFQGARNTEAFF

j_call: TRBJ2-3
clone_size: -
v_call: TRBV6-2/TRBV6-3
d_call: TRBD2
cdr3_nt: TGTGCCAGCAGTCAATCCGGGACTAGCTGGGATACGCAGTATTTT
cdr3_aa: CASSQSGTSWDTQYF

j_call: TRBJ2-5
clone_size: -
v_call: TRBV2
d_call: -
cdr3_nt: TGTGCCAGCAGTTCCCACAGGGTTCAAGAGACCCAGTACTTC
cdr3_aa: CASSSHRVQETQYF

j_call: TRBJ2-7
clone_size: -
v_call: TRBV27
d_call: -
cdr3_nt: TGTGCCAGCAGTTTATCGGCACAGGGTTACGAGCAGTACTTC
cdr3_aa: CASSLSAQGYEQYF

j_call: TRBJ2-5
clone_size: -
v_call: TRBV7-2
d_call: TRBD2
cdr3_nt: TGTGCCAGCAGGCGGGGGGGCCCAGAGACCCAGTACTTC
cdr3_aa: CASRRGGPETQYF

j_call: TRBJ2-7
clone_size: -
v_call: TRBV4-1
d_call: TRBD2
cdr3_nt: TGCGCCAGCAGGCAACTAGCGGGGGGCTTCTACGAGCAGTACTTC
cdr3_aa: CASRQLAGGFYEQYF

j_call: TRBJ2-5
clone_size: -
v_call: TRBV5-6
d_call: -
cdr3_nt: TGTGCCAGCAGCTTGCCGACAAGCCAAGAGACCCAGTACTTC
cdr3_aa: CASSLPTSQETQYF

j_call: TRBJ2-6
clone_size: -
v_call: TRBV6-4
d_call: -
cdr3_nt: TGTGCCAGCAGTGACTCGATACGAGCCGTCCCGTTCGGGGCCAACGTCCTGACTTTC
cdr3_aa: CASSDSIRAVPFGANVLTF

j_call: TRBJ2-1
clone_size: -
v_call: TRBV23-1
d_call: -
cdr3_nt: TGCGCCAGCAGTCAATCGGTATCGCAGGGGATGTACAATGAGCAGTTCTTC
cdr3_aa: CASSQSVSQGMYNEQFF

j_call: TRBJ2-7
clone_size: -
v_call: TRBV6-5
d_call: TRBD1
cdr3_nt: TGTGCCAGCAGTTACAACCAGGGGGCGTACGAGCAGTACTTC
cdr3_aa: CASSYNQGAYEQYF

j_call: TRBJ1-6
clone_size: -
v_call: TRBV19
d_call: -
cdr3_nt: TGTGCCAGTACCGACGGGATTAGTAGTAATTCACCCCTCCACTTT
cdr3_aa: CASTDGISSNSPLHF

j_call: TRBJ1-6
clone_size: -
v_call: TRBV27
d_call: TRBD1
cdr3_nt: TGTGCCAGCAGTTTAAGGGACAGGGTCTTGTCCCTCCACTTT
cdr3_aa: CASSLRDRVLSLHF

j_call: TRBJ1-1
clone_size: few
v_call: TRBV28
d_call: -
cdr3_nt: TGTGCCAGCGCGCAGGGAGGGAACACTGAAGCTTTCTTT
cdr3_aa: CASAQGGNTEAFF

j_call: TRBJ1-2
clone_size: -
v_call: TRBV25-1
d_call: -
cdr3_nt: TGTGCCAGCAGTGACTTTACTACAGGGACCTATGGCTACACCTTC
cdr3_aa: CASSDFTTGTYGYTF

j_call: TRBJ1-5
clone_size: -
v_call: TRBV6-6
d_call: -
cdr3_nt: TGTGCCAGCAGTCGGCGGGTGGGCAATCAGCCCCAGCATTTT
cdr3_aa: CASSRRVGNQPQHF

j_call: TRBJ2-7
clone_size: -
v_call: TRBV7-3
d_call: -
cdr3_nt: TGTGCCAGCAGCCAACAGGGAGGGGAGCAGTACTTC
cdr3_aa: CASSQQGGEQYF

j_call: TRBJ2-5
clone_size: -
v_call: TRBV19
d_call: -
cdr3_nt: TGTGCCAGTAGTAAGAGGACTGACCAAGAAGAGACCCAGTACTTC
cdr3_aa: CASSKRTDQEETQYF

j_call: TRBJ2-5
clone_size: -
v_call: TRBV4-1
d_call: TRBD2
cdr3_nt: TGCGCCAGCAGCCAAGTCCCCGGGAGGGCACAGGAGACCCAGTACTTC
cdr3_aa: CASSQVPGRAQETQYF

j_call: TRBJ2-7
clone_size: -
v_call: TRBV10-3
d_call: -
cdr3_nt: TGTGCCATCAAGCGCGGGGAAAGCCTGAGCGAGCAGTACTTC
cdr3_aa: CAIKRGESLSEQYF

j_call: TRBJ2-3
clone_size: -
v_call: TRBV6-5
d_call: TRBD1
cdr3_nt: TGTGCCAGCGGGAGACAGGGGGTTTTAGATACGCAGTATTTT
cdr3_aa: CASGRQGVLDTQYF

j_call: TRBJ2-7
clone_size: -
v_call: TRBV5-5
d_call: TRBD2
cdr3_nt: TGTGCCAGCTCGGTAGCGGGACTATACTACGAGCAGTACTTC
cdr3_aa: CASSVAGLYYEQYF

j_call: TRBJ1-1
clone_size: -
v_call: TRBV6-5
d_call: -
cdr3_nt: TGTGCCAGCAACGGGAACACTGAAGCTTTCTTT
cdr3_aa: CASNGNTEAFF

j_call: TRBJ2-5
clone_size: -
v_call: TRBV3-1/TRBV3-2
d_call: -
cdr3_nt: TGTGCCAGCAGCCAAACTAGTCCTGGCCAAGAGACCCAGTACTTC
cdr3_aa: CASSQTSPGQETQYF

j_call: TRBJ2-7
clone_size: -
v_call: TRBV7-2
d_call: TRBD1
cdr3_nt: TGTGCCAGCAGCCAGTGGACAGGGCGAGTCTACGAGCAGTACTTC
cdr3_aa: CASSQWTGRVYEQYF

j_call: TRBJ1-5
clone_size: -
v_call: TRBV6-5
d_call: TRBD1
cdr3_nt: TGTGCCAGCAGGGACGGGACAGTCAATCAGCCCCAGCATTTT
cdr3_aa: CASRDGTVNQPQHF

j_call: TRBJ1-4
clone_size: -
v_call: TRBV5-1
d_call: -
cdr3_nt: TGCGCCAGCAGGCTTAACACAGCAACTAATGAAAAACTGTTTTTT
cdr3_aa: CASRLNTATNEKLFF

j_call: TRBJ2-7
clone_size: -
v_call: TRBV30
d_call: -
cdr3_nt: TGTGCCTGGAGTAGAGGTCAGATCTCCTACGAGCAGTACTTC
cdr3_aa: CAWSRGQISYEQYF

j_call: TRBJ1-1
clone_size: -
v_call: TRBV5-8
d_call: -
cdr3_nt: TGTGCCAGCAGCCGGGGGAGGACAAGGGACACTGAAGCTTTCTTT
cdr3_aa: CASSRGRTRDTEAFF

j_call: TRBJ1-6
clone_size: -
v_call: TRBV27
d_call: TRBD1
cdr3_nt: TGTGCCAGCTCACGGGACAGGGGGACTCCCCTCCACTTT
cdr3_aa: CASSRDRGTPLHF

j_call: TRBJ1-5
clone_size: -
v_call: TRBV19
d_call: -
cdr3_nt: TGTGCCAGTACCTTACATGCAGGGCTCAATCAGCCCCAGCATTTT
cdr3_aa: CASTLHAGLNQPQHF

j_call: TRBJ2-7
clone_size: -
v_call: TRBV7-9
d_call: -
cdr3_nt: TGTGCCAGCAGCTTGATTGTACAGTACGAGCAGTACTTC
cdr3_aa: CASSLIVQYEQYF

j_call: TRBJ2-3
clone_size: -
v_call: TRBV15
d_call: TRBD2
cdr3_nt: TGTGCCACGATCAGCGGGAGTAGCACAGATACGCAGTATTTT
cdr3_aa: CATISGSSTDTQYF

j_call: TRBJ1-4
clone_size: -
v_call: TRBV19
d_call: TRBD1
cdr3_nt: TGTGCCAGTAGTGACTGGCCCGGGACAGGGGATGAAAAACTGTTTTTT
cdr3_aa: CASSDWPGTGDEKLFF

j_call: TRBJ2-1
clone_size: -
v_call: TRBV4-1
d_call: TRBD2
cdr3_nt: TGCGCCAGCAGCCCCCGCGCGGGGGGCGCATCAGTGGATGAGCAGTTCTTC
cdr3_aa: CASSPRAGGASVDEQFF

j_call: TRBJ1-1
clone_size: -
v_call: TRBV6-5
d_call: -
cdr3_nt: TGTGCCAGCAGCTCCCGTAACACTGAAGCTTTCTTT
cdr3_aa: CASSSRNTEAFF

j_call: TRBJ2-3
clone_size: -
v_call: TRBV3-1/TRBV3-2
d_call: TRBD2
cdr3_nt: TGTGCCAGCAGCCAACCACTAGCGGGGGGGCAAACAGATACGCAGTATTTT
cdr3_aa: CASSQPLAGGQTDTQYF

j_call: TRBJ1-5
clone_size: -
v_call: TRBV19
d_call: -
cdr3_nt: TGTGCCAGTAGTTCAAGGGGCGGCAATCAGCCCCAGCATTTT
cdr3_aa: CASSSRGGNQPQHF

j_call: TRBJ2-1
clone_size: -
v_call: TRBV11-2
d_call: -
cdr3_nt: TGTGCCAGCAGCTTGGGCTCATACAATGAGCAGTTCTTC
cdr3_aa: CASSLGSYNEQFF

j_call: TRBJ2-7
clone_size: -
v_call: TRBV20-1
d_call: -
cdr3_nt: TGCAGTGCTAGCGGGGGCTACGAGCAGTACTTC
cdr3_aa: CSASGGYEQYF